The 13 T cell receptor beta chains below were found in one sample sequenced in a study of cytomegalovirus exposure and HLA in healthy donors. Primers included in the PCR were 60 Vbeta and 13 Jbeta primers. Data came from immunoSEQ multiplex PCR; TCRdb stores just in-frame clones and leaves some out. The table includes about 170,000 clones, around 76% detected once. The sample taken for sequencing was PBMCs. The source is a woman under 40 in good health and CMV-seropositive.

The J gene is TRBJ1-2, the V gene TRBV5-6, with a weak D call TRBD1 (6 bases). V lost 2 bases and J 1 base, leaving 9 bases between the germline ends. The V gene's germline CDR1 is SGHDT and CDR2 YYEEEE. The CDR3 has 14 amino acids. This CDR3 is CASSFRGDNYGYTF. The CDR3 region has the DNA TGTGCCAGCAGCTTCAGGGGAGATAACTATGGCTACACCTTC. The variable domain in full, completed from reference TRBV5-6 and TRBJ1-2, reads DAGVTQSPTHLIKTRGQQVTLRCSPKSGHDTVSWYQQALGQGPQFIFQYYEEEERQRGNFPDRFSGHQFPNYSSELNVNALLLGDSALYLCASSFRGDNYGYTFGSGTRLTVV.

The genes are TRBV28 and TRBJ2-6; D is undetermined. Germline V gene lookup returns CDR1 MDHEN and CDR2 SYDVKM. V lost 3 bases and J 0 bases, leaving 6 bases between the germline ends. The CDR3 contains 15 residues. CDR3 sequence reads: CASSFSSSGANVLTF. Here the CDR3 DNA reads TGTGCCAGCAGTTTTTCCAGCTCTGGGGCCAACGTCCTGACTTTC.

The CDR3 is CASKRVAGEETQYF. CDR3 DNA: TGTGCCAGCAAGAGGGTAGCGGGGGAAGAGACCCAGTACTTC. The chain uses TRBV2 and TRBJ2-5; 9 positions agree with TRBD2. Losses at the gene ends were 7 bases for V and 3 bases for J; bases not matched to a gene: 6. CDR1 is SNHLY, CDR2 FYNNEI, per germline. The CDR3 is 14 residues long.

V gene TRBV6-1 combines with J gene TRBJ1-4, with D hard to call. The CDR3 runs 16 residues. Deletions cut 1 base from V and 0 bases from J, with 9 bases between. CDR1 is MNHNS, CDR2 SASEGT, per germline. CDR3 residues: CASSEEAAATNEKLFF. The CDR3 bases are TGTGCCAGCAGTGAAGAGGCGGCTGCAACTAATGAAAAACTGTTTTTT.

This chain links TRBV27 with TRBJ1-2; 7 bases are shared with TRBD1. J was trimmed by 7 bases and V by 4 bases; bases with no gene match: 12. This CDR3 contains 15 residues. Germline loops: CDR1 MNHEY, CDR2 SMNVEV (reference sequence). The chain's CDR3 is CASSYGDRVGVGYTF. For the CDR3, the DNA is TGTGCCAGCAGTTATGGAGACAGGGTAGGCGTTGGCTACACCTTC.

This sequence joins TRBV15 and TRBJ2-7; 15 bases are shared with TRBD2. CDR1 and CDR2 from the germline V gene are LNHNV and YYDKDF (reference sequence). V dropped 5 bases and J dropped 1; count of bases not matched to a gene: 3. The CDR3 length is 16 residues. CDR3 loop: CATSLGLAGGSYEQYF. The CDR3 bases are TGTGCCACCAGCCTCGGACTAGCGGGAGGGTCCTACGAGCAGTACTTC. The full variable domain, its missing parts supplied by reference TRBV15 and TRBJ2-7, is DAMVIQNPRYQVTQFGKPVTLSCSQTLNHNVMYWYQQKSSQAPKLLFHYYDKDFNNEADTPDNFQSRRPNTSFCFLDIRSPGLGDTAMYLCATSLGLAGGSYEQYFGPGTRLTVT.

This sequence joins TRBV5-6 and TRBJ2-5; 11 bases agree with TRBD2. Losses at the gene ends were 0 bases for V and 1 base for J; bases not matched to a gene: 2. The CDR3 consists of 16 residues. Germline loops: CDR1 SGHDT, CDR2 YYEEEE. The CDR3 spells CASSLELAGVQETQYF. CDR3 sequence (DNA): TGTGCCAGCAGCTTGGAACTAGCGGGAGTCCAAGAGACCCAGTACTTC.

The chain recombines TRBV4-3 with TRBJ2-1, with 9 nucleotides matching TRBD2. Per germline, CDR1 LGHNA and CDR2 YSLEER. CDR3 length: 15 residues. V shed 1 base, J shed 7 bases, and the junction held 5 bases outside the gene matches. CDR3 loop: CASSQGAGGPNEQFF. CDR3 bases: TGCGCCAGCAGCCAAGGCGCGGGGGGGCCGAATGAGCAGTTCTTC.

The gene calls are TRBV19 and TRBJ2-7; TRBD2 might be the D (6 bases). The CDR3 covers 14 residues. In germline, CDR1 is LNHDA, CDR2 SQIVND (reference sequence). Trimming left V 5 bases short and J 6 bases short, with 17 bases between. The CDR3 coding sequence is TGTGCCAGTAGTTGGTCTAGCGACAGCCCCGAGCAGTACTTC. Translation gives CASSWSSDSPEQYF.

V and J are TRBV30 and TRBJ2-7; D is unclear. V was cut by 6 bases and J by 3 bases, with 18 bases left in between. The CDR3 covers 14 residues. The germline V gene has CDR1 GTSNPN and CDR2 SVGIG (reference sequence). The CDR3 bases are TGTGCCTGCCCACGGAGAGACCATATCTACGAGCAGTACTTC. As protein: CACPRRDHIYEQYF.

The chain employs TRBV7-6 and TRBJ1-2, with D hard to call. In germline, CDR1 is SGHVS, CDR2 FNYEAQ. V lost 0 bases to trimming and J lost 8 bases, with 13 bases between them. CDR3 length: 14 residues. CDR3 residues: CASSLAGHKGGYTF. CDR3 DNA sequence: TGTGCCAGCAGCTTAGCGGGCCATAAAGGAGGCTACACCTTC.

This clone was recorded once. The chain employs TRBV9 and TRBJ2-3, with 8 positions matching TRBD1. Germline loops: CDR1 SGDLS, CDR2 YYNGEE. This CDR3 contains 16 residues. The V segment lost 5 bases and the J segment 1 base; nucleotides outside the gene matches: 9. The chain's CDR3 is CASSSSPTGGTDTQYF. The DNA for the CDR3 is TGTGCCAGCAGTTCCTCCCCGACAGGGGGCACAGATACGCAGTATTTT.

The gene calls are TRBV15 and TRBJ2-4; 7 bases are shared with TRBD2. CDR1 and CDR2 (germline): LNHNV, YYDKDF (reference sequence). This CDR3 spans 14 amino acids. Unmatched junction bases numbered 0, after V lost 3 bases and J lost 1 base. The CDR3 is CATSSGGAKNIQYF. As DNA, the CDR3 is TGTGCCACCAGCAGCGGGGGGGCCAAAAACATTCAGTACTTC.